The 24 T cell receptor beta chains below come from one sample, sequenced in a study of technical replicates of blood from several donors. Assay used: immunoSEQ multiplex PCR; TCRdb lists only in-frame clones, some missing. Among about 75,000 clones, about 89% were seen once, and the ten largest hold over 4%. Sequencing was performed on PBMCs. All receptors derive from a human donor in good health. Some clones in this sample may be carry-over from other donors' samples.

The chain is built from TRBV7-6 and TRBJ2-5; D is possibly TRBD1 (7 bases). Trimming pared 5 bases from V and 6 bases from J, leaving 19 bases between. CDR1 is SGHVS, CDR2 FNYEAQ, per germline. This CDR3 comprises 15 residues. The CDR3: CASSRETGLLKTQYF. CDR3 coding DNA: TGTGCCAGCAGCCGGGAGACAGGGTTATTGAAGACCCAGTACTTC.

The chain couples TRBV7-9 to TRBJ2-4; 13 nucleotides align to TRBD2. Looked up from germline, CDR1 is SEHNR and CDR2 is FQNEAQ (reference sequence). With 1 base clipped from V and 3 bases from J, the junction kept 3 bases outside the gene matches. This CDR3 has 17 residues. The DNA for the CDR3 is TGTGCCAGCAGCTTAGATGGACTAGCGGGGGACAAAAACATTCAGTACTTC. This sequence encodes CASSLDGLAGDKNIQYF.

The rearrangement uses TRBV9 and TRBJ1-6, with TRBD1 matching over 10 bases. This CDR3 has 16 residues. CDR1 SGDLS and CDR2 YYNGEE come from the germline V gene. V was clipped by 3 bases and J by 9 bases; unmatched bases: 9. The CDR3 here is CASSAGQGLLGSPLHF. CDR3 DNA: TGTGCCAGCAGCGCGGGACAGGGGTTATTGGGTTCACCCCTCCACTTT.

The chain has TRBV4-2 and TRBJ2-7, with D possibly matching TRBD2 (5 bases). With 4 bases removed from V and 5 bases from J, the gap between germline ends came to 12 bases. Germline assignment: CDR1 LGHNA and CDR2 YNFKEQ. This CDR3 has 13 residues. CDR3 protein: CASSRLAGDEQYF. The CDR3 DNA is TGTGCCAGCAGCCGCCTAGCCGGGGACGAGCAGTACTTC.

The V and J genes are TRBV28 and TRBJ2-1, with 7 bases lining up with TRBD1. The germline V gene has CDR1 MDHEN and CDR2 SYDVKM. Losses at the gene ends were 5 bases for V and 12 bases for J; bases not matched to a gene: 34. There are 21 residues in the CDR3. The CDR3 region is CASSPPVVQGVRGGLKDAQFF. Here the CDR3 DNA reads TGTGCCAGCAGTCCGCCCGTTGTTCAGGGGGTAAGAGGGGGCCTAAAGGATGCGCAGTTCTTC.

The chain links TRBV19 to TRBJ2-7; the match to TRBD2 covers 7 bases. The length of the CDR3 is 14 residues. The germline V gene encodes CDR1 LNHDA and CDR2 SQIVND (reference sequence). V trimming: 5 bases; J trimming: 0 bases; junction bases outside the gene matches: 4. The CDR3, as DNA: TGTGCCAGTAGTCCTAGCGGAAACTCCTACGAGCAGTACTTC. Protein: CASSPSGNSYEQYF.

Here the CDR3 reads CASSQDLDTYNEQFF. The CDR3 nucleotides are TGTGCCAGCAGCCAAGATTTAGATACCTACAATGAGCAGTTCTTC. The rearrangement links TRBV4-2 to TRBJ2-1; D not resolved. CDR1 is LGHNA, CDR2 YNFKEQ, per germline. The V and J ends lost 0 bases and 2 bases respectively, with 8 bases between them. This CDR3 is 15 amino acids long.

The V gene is TRBV7-6, the J gene TRBJ1-2; no clear D. Trimming removed 1 base at V and 4 bases at J, with 7 bases between. This CDR3 is 13 amino acids long. The V gene's germline CDR1 is SGHVS and CDR2 FNYEAQ. The CDR3 sequence is CASSLGGIYGYTF. The DNA for the CDR3 is TGTGCCAGCAGCTTAGGAGGTATCTATGGCTACACCTTC.

This clone was seen just once. The V call is TRBV20-1, the J call TRBJ2-1; D is undetermined. Germline CDR1 DFQATT, CDR2 SNEGSKA (reference sequence). This CDR3 spans 11 amino acids. Trimming removed 3 bases at V and 7 bases at J, with 7 bases between. The CDR3 DNA reads TGCAGTGCTAGGGGCCAGAATGAGCAGTTCTTC. It is translated as CSARGQNEQFF.

The V call is TRBV18, the J call TRBJ2-7; D might be TRBD2 (5 bases). V shed 4 bases and J shed 4 bases, with 8 bases lying between them. Germline-derived CDR1 and CDR2 are KGHSH and LQKENI. This CDR3 contains 12 residues. This CDR3 is CASSQGGYEQYF. The CDR3, as DNA: TGTGCCAGCTCACAAGGAGGATACGAGCAGTACTTC.

The chain joins TRBV5-4 to TRBJ2-1; D possibly corresponds to TRBD2 (6 bases). V was cut by 6 bases and J by 7 bases, with 32 bases left in between. The CDR3 has 19 residues. The germline V gene encodes CDR1 SGHNT and CDR2 YYREEE (reference sequence). CDR3 DNA: TGTGCCAGCACGCCCGGCCCACCCAAGGCGGGGATGGGTGGAAATGAGCAGTTCTTC. Translating it yields CASTPGPPKAGMGGNEQFF.

The V gene is TRBV9, the J gene TRBJ2-7; TRBD2 matches at 9 bases. This CDR3 has 16 amino acids. Unmatched junction bases numbered 4, after V lost 0 bases and J lost 0 bases. Germline loops: CDR1 SGDLS, CDR2 YYNGEE. Here the CDR3 reads CASSVGVSGSSYEQYF. The DNA for the CDR3 is TGTGCCAGCAGCGTAGGAGTTAGCGGGAGCTCCTACGAGCAGTACTTC. The full variable domain, in which reference TRBV9 and TRBJ2-7 provide the parts outside the CDR3, is DSGVTQTPKHLITATGQRVTLRCSPRSGDLSVYWYQQSLDQGLQFLIQYYNGEERAKGNILERFSAQQFPDLHSELNLSSLELGDSALYFCASSVGVSGSSYEQYFGPGTRLTVT.

The CDR3, as DNA: TGCAGCGTTGAAGTAACAGCTAATTCGCCCCAGCATTTT. Its translation: CSVEVTANSPQHF. The chain has TRBV29-1 and TRBJ1-5; no definite D call. Per the germline V gene, CDR1 is SQVTM and CDR2 is ANQGSEA. V lost 1 base and J 9 bases, leaving 13 bases between the germline ends. This CDR3 contains 13 residues. The complete variable domain, with remaining parts taken from reference TRBV29-1 and TRBJ1-5, reads SAVISQKPSRDICQRGTSLTIQCQVDSQVTMMFWYRQQPGQSLTLIATANQGSEATYESGFVIDKFPISRPNLTFSTLTVSNMSPEDSSIYLCSVEVTANSPQHFGDGTRLSIL.

The genes are TRBV5-6 and TRBJ2-1; D is perhaps TRBD2 (5 bases). The CDR3 runs to 15 residues. V was shortened by 2 bases and J by 8 bases, with 17 bases between the two germline ends. Per the germline V gene, CDR1 is SGHDT and CDR2 is YYEEEE. CDR3 in amino acids: CASSFTGKGIDEQFF. CDR3 coding DNA: TGTGCCAGCAGCTTCACGGGGAAGGGTATCGATGAGCAGTTCTTC.

The chain combines TRBV4-1 with TRBJ2-5, with TRBD2 matching 11 bases. The CDR3 extends over 18 amino acids. J gave up 2 bases and V 3 bases, and 11 bases lay outside the gene matches. Germline CDR1 reads MGHRA; CDR2 reads YSYEKL. The CDR3 nucleotides are TGCGCCAGCAGCCAGGACCCTCTAGCGGGGGGAAGACAAGAGACCCAGTACTTC. This sequence encodes CASSQDPLAGGRQETQYF.

CDR3 in amino acids: CASSLVGWQGGDYEQYF. In DNA, the CDR3 is TGTGCCAGCAGCTTAGTTGGGTGGCAGGGAGGAGACTACGAGCAGTACTTC. The V call is TRBV7-8, the J call TRBJ2-7; a possible D gene is TRBD2 (6 bases). V was cut by 1 base and J by 3 bases, with 19 bases left in between. The CDR3 consists of 17 residues. CDR1 and CDR2 from the germline V gene are SGHVS and FQNEAQ.

CDR3 protein: CASSLNLGKGGNQPQHF. CDR3 coding DNA: TGTGCCAGCAGCTTAAATCTCGGAAAGGGGGGCAATCAGCCCCAGCATTTT. This sequence joins TRBV7-8 and TRBJ1-5, with D perhaps TRBD1 (6 bases). In germline, CDR1 is SGHVS, CDR2 FQNEAQ. The CDR3 runs to 17 residues. V was pared by 2 bases and J by 2 bases, with 16 bases between.

CDR3 DNA sequence: TGCAGCGTTGAGGAGGGGATCCGGACTGAAGCTTTCTTT. Its translation: CSVEEGIRTEAFF. The chain is built from TRBV29-1 and TRBJ1-1; perhaps TRBD1 as D (5 bases). V was cut by 3 bases and J by 5 bases, with 13 bases left in between. In germline, CDR1 is SQVTM, CDR2 ANQGSEA. The CDR3 runs to 13 residues.

This clone has a single count. The chain joins TRBV11-2 to TRBJ2-3; 13 bases match TRBD2. Germline CDR1 and CDR2: SGHAT and FQNNGV. The CDR3 is made up of 17 amino acids. V shed 4 bases and J 5 bases; nucleotides not matched to a gene: 9. Here the CDR3 DNA reads TGTGCCAGCAGCTCCGAAGGACTAGCGGGAGTTGGAGATACGCAGTATTTT. Translated, it gives CASSSEGLAGVGDTQYF.

This chain connects TRBV29-1 to TRBJ1-2, with 7 positions matching TRBD1. Trimming took 4 bases from V and 3 from J; bases not matched to a gene: 11. The CDR3 has 15 residues. Germline V gives CDR1 SQVTM, CDR2 ANQGSEA. The CDR3 DNA reads TGCAGCGTTGTAAAACGAACAGGGGATGACTATGGCTACACCTTC. This sequence encodes CSVVKRTGDDYGYTF.

This clone was detected only a few times. The rearrangement uses TRBV10-1 and TRBJ1-1; D may be TRBD1 (5 bases). The CDR3 consists of 11 residues. Germline CDR1 WNHNN, CDR2 SYGVQD (reference sequence). Trimming pared 6 bases from V and 7 bases from J, leaving 9 bases between. The CDR3 DNA sequence: TGCGCCAGCAGCTTCACAGGTGAAGCTTTCTTT. Protein sequence: CASSFTGEAFF.

V and J are TRBV14 and TRBJ1-1; D is possibly TRBD1 (5 bases). Germline V gene sequence: CDR1 SGHDN, CDR2 FVKESK. This CDR3 contains 14 residues. Trimming cost V 3 bases and J 6 bases, with 14 bases left between them. CDR3 DNA: TGTGCCAGCAGCCACCCAGTCCCGGGGGCTGAAGCTTTCTTT. Residues: CASSHPVPGAEAFF.

This clone was recorded a few times. The chain links TRBV19 to TRBJ2-5; 10 bases fit TRBD1. Losses at the gene ends were 6 bases for V and 4 bases for J; bases not matched to a gene: 5. Looked up from germline, CDR1 is LNHDA and CDR2 is SQIVND (reference sequence). This CDR3 has 14 residues. CDR3 loop: CASSRQGALETQYF. The DNA for the CDR3 is TGTGCCAGTAGCAGACAGGGGGCTTTAGAGACCCAGTACTTC.

The rearrangement links TRBV10-3 to TRBJ1-2, with 7 bases fitting TRBD1. The CDR3 runs 15 residues. Germline assignment: CDR1 ENHRY and CDR2 SYGVKD. V shed 2 bases and J 5 bases; nucleotides not matched to a gene: 8. The CDR3, as DNA: TGTGCCATCAGTGAGGGACAGGATAGGAGATATGGCTACACCTTC. Protein sequence: CAISEGQDRRYGYTF.